This T cell receptor beta chain derives from a study of beta chain features in type 1 diabetes. Per the germline V gene, CDR1 is SGHDN and CDR2 is FVKESK. The CDR3 consists of 14 residues. Trimming pared 1 base from V and 5 bases from J, leaving 12 bases between. Investigators reverse transcribed all isolated RNA, so they sequenced expressed TCRB transcripts. Assay: immunoSEQ multiplex PCR; the TCRdb copy retains only in-frame clones and omits some. The data show about 660,000 clones, with more than 13% seen just once and approximately 0.039% held by the top ten. General study findings and limits: All four CD4+ subsets from Type 1 diabetes patients carried moderately but significantly shorter TCRB CDR3s.

This clone was seen a few times. Its specificity is unknown. The gene calls are TRBV14 and TRBJ2-7; D is unresolved. Sequenced input: naive CD4+ T cells from blood. The sequence came from a man in his late teens or twenties with type 1 diabetes. The CDR3 spells CASSQARPTDEQYF. CDR3 DNA sequence: TGTGCCAGCAGCCAAGCACGTCCTACGGACGAGCAGTACTTC.